This T cell receptor beta chain was profiled in a study of CD8 T cells in ankylosing spondylitis. Germline assignment: CDR1 SQVTM and CDR2 ANQGSEA. The CDR3 extends over 15 amino acids. With 4 bases clipped from V and 7 bases from J, the junction kept 11 bases outside the gene matches. Study-wide results and caveats: Researchers reportedly found disease-linked clones significantly enriched in matched ankylosing spondylitis synovial fluid. Within ankylosing spondylitis blood, a TCR beta motif made up of eight highly homologous variants appeared to be characteristic. Within peripheral blood, clones linked to disease were CD8+ and relatively rare. Existing reports had already noted some motif variants in reactive arthritis synovial fluid and blood.

Using its own MiXCR run on the 5' RACE reads, TCRdb lists one record per CDR3 protein. The sample lists more than 650,000 distinct CDR3 sequences, 12% seen once, with 0.51% in the top ten. This clonotype was detected a few times. Its antigen remains unknown. The sequence came from a male donor with ankylosing spondylitis. The chain is built from TRBV29-1 and TRBJ2-2; TRBD2 matches at 8 bases. Sequencing was done on a sample of blood, either unsorted or a sorted T cell fraction (not recorded which). CDR3 loop: CSVVTPVAGFGELFF. The CDR3 nucleotides are TGCAGCGTTGTAACCCCGGTAGCGGGATTCGGGGAGCTGTTTTTT.